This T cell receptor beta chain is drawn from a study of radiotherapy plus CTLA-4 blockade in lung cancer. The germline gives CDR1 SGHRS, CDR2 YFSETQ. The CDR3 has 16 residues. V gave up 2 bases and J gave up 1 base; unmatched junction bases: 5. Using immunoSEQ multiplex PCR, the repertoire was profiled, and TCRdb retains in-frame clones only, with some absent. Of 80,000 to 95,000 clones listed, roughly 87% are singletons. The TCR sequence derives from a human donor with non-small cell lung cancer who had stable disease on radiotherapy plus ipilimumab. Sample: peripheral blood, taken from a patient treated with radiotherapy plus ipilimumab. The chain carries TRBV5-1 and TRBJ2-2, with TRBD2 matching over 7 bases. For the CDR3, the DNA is TGCGCCAGCAGCTTTCAAGGCGGGGGGAACACCGGGGAGCTGTTTTTT. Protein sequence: CASSFQGGGNTGELFF.